Each of the 3 T cell receptor beta chains below was sequenced from the same sample in a study of human T cells and chemical hapten exposure. Indicated time point: patch test 2, 6 weeks after DPC sensitization. Documented treatment: therapeutic diphenylcyclopropenone sensitization with weekly scalp DPC. TCRdb analysed the RACE reads with MiXCR anew, one entry per CDR3 protein. The sample has tens of thousands of distinct CDR3 sequences; 10% are singletons. The source material was whole blood, sampled in connection with sensitization to the hapten diphenylcyclopropenone (DPC). Every receptor here comes from a woman between 45 and 60 years old with alopecia areata. Some clones in this sample may be carry-over from other donors' samples.

This clonotype was seen repeatedly, ten times or more. The genes are TRBV7-9 and TRBJ1-1; D is undetermined. The germline CDR1 and CDR2 sequences are SEHNR and FQNEAQ (reference sequence). The CDR3 is 14 amino acids. V was trimmed by 2 bases and J by 2 bases, leaving 9 bases between them. The CDR3 nucleotides are TGTGCCAGCAGCTTACGTACAGAAAACACTGAAGCTTTCTTT. It yields the protein CASSLRTENTEAFF.

This clonotype was observed many times. This chain connects TRBV20-1 to TRBJ2-1; 14 bases fit TRBD2. Germline CDR1 and CDR2: DFQATT and SNEGSKA (reference sequence). V dropped 0 bases and J dropped 8; count of bases not matched to a gene: 3. The CDR3 has 15 residues. Here the CDR3 reads CSARDPGLAGDEQFF. The CDR3 nucleotides read TGCAGTGCTAGAGACCCGGGACTAGCGGGAGATGAGCAGTTCTTC.

This clonotype occurred a few times. The rearrangement joins TRBV12-3 or TRBV12-4 to TRBJ2-2; unclear D gene. V lost 2 bases, J lost 0 bases, and 13 bases lay in between. The CDR3 has 17 residues. In nucleotides, the CDR3 is TGTGCCAGCAGTTTATTGCGGAAGAGGACGAACACCGGGGAGCTGTTTTTT. This translates into CASSLLRKRTNTGELFF.